The rows below give T cell receptor beta chains drawn from one sample of a study of identical twins. TCRdb reanalysed the 5' RACE reads using MiXCR and keeps one entry per CDR3 protein. The profile covers some 660,000 distinct CDR3 sequences, with around 8.3% appearing a single time and around 0.95% taken by the ten largest. Another study also made use of these data, one on yellow fever vaccine responses in identical twins.

Material: PBMCs. Receptors originate from a woman between 18 and 29 years old in good health. Both conserved end residues are part of each CDR3. The D gene is left open where the match is weak. The size entry is marked missing in some rows and otherwise reads once, few, many or a size class.

d_gene,abundance,v_gene,j_gene,CDR3aa,CDR3nt
-,many,TRBV7-8,TRBJ2-7,CASSSHGSSYEQYF,TGTGCCAGCAGCTCACATGGGAGCTCCTACGAGCAGTACTTC
-,-,TRBV7-9,TRBJ1-6,CASSDYGNSPLHF,TGTGCCAGCAGCGATTACGGCAATTCACCCCTCCACTTT
-,many,TRBV29-1,TRBJ1-1,CSARNSSNTEAFF,TGCAGCGCCAGAAACAGCTCAAACACTGAAGCTTTCTTT
-,-,TRBV5-1,TRBJ2-2,CASSFTQLGGVLLF,TGCGCCAGCAGCTTCACACAGCTCGGCGGGGTGCTGCTTTTT
TRBD1,many,TRBV19,TRBJ2-2,CASSHPGQGSTGELFF,TGTGCCAGTAGTCATCCGGGACAGGGTTCCACCGGGGAGCTGTTTTTT
TRBD2,few,TRBV25-1,TRBJ2-7,CASSDKREGYEQYF,TGTGCCAGCAGTGACAAGCGGGAGGGCTACGAGCAGTACTTC
-,many,TRBV7-6,TRBJ2-7,CASSPGSIYEQYF,TGTGCCAGCAGCCCCGGGTCGATCTACGAGCAGTACTTC
-,many,TRBV5-1,TRBJ2-1,CASSLSNNEQFF,TGCGCCAGCAGCTTGTCTAACAATGAGCAGTTCTTC
TRBD2,-,TRBV20-1,TRBJ2-5,CSARDYLAGGEETQYF,TGCAGTGCTAGAGATTACCTGGCGGGGGGTGAAGAGACCCAGTACTTC
TRBD1,-,TRBV7-2,TRBJ1-2,CASSPWDSPNYGYTF,TGTGCCAGCAGCCCCTGGGACAGCCCTAACTATGGCTACACCTTC
TRBD2,-,TRBV7-3,TRBJ2-1,CASSPHPGTSANNEQFF,TGTGCCAGCAGCCCTCATCCTGGGACTAGCGCTAACAATGAGCAGTTCTTC
TRBD1,-,TRBV5-1,TRBJ1-2,CASSLETGVNYGYTF,TGCGCCAGCAGCTTGGAAACAGGGGTGAACTATGGCTACACCTTC
-,-,TRBV6-2/TRBV6-3,TRBJ2-5,CASYDMTEYQETQYF,TGTGCCAGCTATGATATGACCGAGTACCAAGAGACCCAGTACTTC
-,few,TRBV5-1,TRBJ1-2,CASSLEGEAGYTF,TGCGCCAGCAGCTTGGAAGGGGAGGCTGGCTACACCTTC
-,-,TRBV6-2/TRBV6-3,TRBJ2-7,CASTSPGASYEQYF,TGTGCCAGCACCTCCCCGGGAGCTTCCTACGAGCAGTACTTC
TRBD1,few,TRBV19,TRBJ2-1,CASSNQGQPYNEQFF,TGTGCCAGTAGTAACCAGGGACAGCCCTACAATGAGCAGTTCTTC
-,-,TRBV7-2,TRBJ1-2,CASSLVSGQGRYGYTF,TGTGCCAGCAGCTTAGTATCCGGCCAGGGACGCTATGGCTACACCTTC
-,-,TRBV27,TRBJ1-1,CASSLSYGGPEAFF,TGTGCCAGCAGTTTATCGTACGGGGGCCCTGAAGCTTTCTTT
-,many,TRBV28,TRBJ2-3,CASNTPLGGTDTQYF,TGTGCCAGCAACACGCCTTTGGGAGGCACAGATACGCAGTATTTT
TRBD2,-,TRBV5-1,TRBJ2-3,CASSSEGLATDTQYF,TGCGCCAGCAGCTCGGAGGGACTAGCGACAGATACGCAGTATTTT
-,many,TRBV6-1,TRBJ2-6,CASSPSGGGANVLTF,TGTGCCAGCAGTCCCTCCGGAGGTGGGGCCAACGTCCTGACTTTC
-,many,TRBV2,TRBJ2-7,CASRGYEQYF,TGTGCCAGCCGAGGCTACGAGCAGTACTTC
-,-,TRBV27,TRBJ2-7,CASSFNGLFSYEQYF,TGTGCCAGCAGTTTCAACGGGTTATTCTCCTACGAGCAGTACTTC
-,few,TRBV5-1,TRBJ2-3,CASSLVGGLIADTQYF,TGCGCCAGCAGCTTGGTGGGAGGTCTGATAGCAGATACGCAGTATTTT
-,-,TRBV29-1,TRBJ1-1,CSGGDMMNTEAFF,TGCAGCGGAGGGGACATGATGAACACTGAAGCTTTCTTT
TRBD2,-,TRBV20-1,TRBJ2-5,CSALAGETQYF,TGCAGTGCCTTAGCGGGAGAGACCCAGTACTTC
TRBD2,few,TRBV4-2,TRBJ2-3,CASSQAGGGAPDTQYF,TGTGCCAGCAGCCAAGCCGGCGGGGGGGCCCCAGATACGCAGTATTTT
-,few,TRBV20-1,TRBJ1-2,CSAPPAPGDYYGYTF,TGCAGTGCCCCCCCGGCCCCTGGTGACTACTATGGCTACACCTTC